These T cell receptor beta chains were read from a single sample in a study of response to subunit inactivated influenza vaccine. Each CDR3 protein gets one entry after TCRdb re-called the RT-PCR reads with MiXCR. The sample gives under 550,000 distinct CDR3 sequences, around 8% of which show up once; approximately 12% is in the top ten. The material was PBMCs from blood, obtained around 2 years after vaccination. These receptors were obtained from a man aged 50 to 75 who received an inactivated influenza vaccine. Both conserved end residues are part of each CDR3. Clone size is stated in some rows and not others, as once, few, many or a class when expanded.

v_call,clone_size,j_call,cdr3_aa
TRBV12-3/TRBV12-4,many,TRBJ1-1,CASSPGAGTEAFF
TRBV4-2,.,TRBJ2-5,CASSQRDRGGTQYF
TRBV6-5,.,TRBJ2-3,CASSYWDSPSTDTQYF
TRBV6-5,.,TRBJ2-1,CASSLSVGTTRDEQFF
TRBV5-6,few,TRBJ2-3,CASSWGPGLAGGRADTQYF
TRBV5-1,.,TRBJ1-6,CASSLLGQGNSPLHF
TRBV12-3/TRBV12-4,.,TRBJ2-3,CASRTGPDTQYF
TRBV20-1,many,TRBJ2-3,CSATTTDTQYF
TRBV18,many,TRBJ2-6,CASSPRGTGVGANVLTF
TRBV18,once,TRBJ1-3,CASSPTDIANTIYF
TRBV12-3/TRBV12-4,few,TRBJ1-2,CASSSEINYGYTF
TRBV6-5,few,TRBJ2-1,CASSYFAFDEQFF
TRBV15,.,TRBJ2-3,CATSRETSGITHTQYF
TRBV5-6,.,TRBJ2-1,CASSLATSGILYNEQFF
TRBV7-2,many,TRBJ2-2,CASTEGARAGELFF
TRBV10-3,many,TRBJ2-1,CAISDLGSYNEQFF
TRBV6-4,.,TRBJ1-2,CASRPTGALNYGYTF
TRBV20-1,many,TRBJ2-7,CSYGDKPYEQYF
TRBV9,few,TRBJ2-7,CASSAASGGHYEQYF
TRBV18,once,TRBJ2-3,CASSPGLHPTDTQYF
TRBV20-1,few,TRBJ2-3,CSGAGGSSTDTQYF
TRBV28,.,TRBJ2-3,CASSLLRGGSDTQYF
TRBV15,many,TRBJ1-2,CATLRADGGYTF
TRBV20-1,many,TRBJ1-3,CSARAQSGGRGNTIYF
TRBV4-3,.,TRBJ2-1,CASSLEVRAEQFF
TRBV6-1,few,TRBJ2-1,CASGKTGSYNEQFF
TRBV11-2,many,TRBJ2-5,CASNPGRRETQYF
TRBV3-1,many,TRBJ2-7,CASSQVGLAGAFSYEQYF
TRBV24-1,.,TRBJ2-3,CATSGRGSTDTQYF
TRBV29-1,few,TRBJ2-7,CSVEPWGTSGYEQYF
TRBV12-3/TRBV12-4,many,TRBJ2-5,CASSYTSGAGETQYF
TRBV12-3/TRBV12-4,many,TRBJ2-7,CASSSTYQQYF
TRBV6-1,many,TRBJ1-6,CASSDQMGVSPLHF
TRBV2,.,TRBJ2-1,CASSNSGGANEQFF
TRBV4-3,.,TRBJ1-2,CASSQDAGATRYGYTF
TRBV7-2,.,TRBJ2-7,CASSGAGYAEQYF
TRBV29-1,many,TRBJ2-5,CSVEKGEETQYF
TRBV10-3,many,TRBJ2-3,CAITEGPGGTDTQYF
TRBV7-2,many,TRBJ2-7,CASSRGGQGAYEQYF
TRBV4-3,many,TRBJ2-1,CASSQVSGRYNEQFF
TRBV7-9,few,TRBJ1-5,CASSLGGYPKPQHF
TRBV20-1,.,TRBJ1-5,CCARGLRGRDDQPQHF
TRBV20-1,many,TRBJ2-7,CSVYRGLSYEQYF
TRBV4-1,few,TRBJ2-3,CASSQDSGTDTQYF
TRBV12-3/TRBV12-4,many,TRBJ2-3,CASSLAGSGTSTDTQYF